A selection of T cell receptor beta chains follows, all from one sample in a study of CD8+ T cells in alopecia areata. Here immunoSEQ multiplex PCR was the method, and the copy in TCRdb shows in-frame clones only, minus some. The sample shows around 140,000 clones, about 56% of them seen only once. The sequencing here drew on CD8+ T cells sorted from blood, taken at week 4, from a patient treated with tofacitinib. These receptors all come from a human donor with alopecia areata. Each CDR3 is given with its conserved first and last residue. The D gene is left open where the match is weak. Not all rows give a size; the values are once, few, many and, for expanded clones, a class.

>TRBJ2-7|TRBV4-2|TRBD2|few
CASSQDSGGAYEQYF
TGTGCCAGCAGCCAAGATAGCGGGGGGGCCTACGAGCAGTACTTC
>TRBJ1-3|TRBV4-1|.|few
CASSLIGQGNTIYF
TGCGCCAGCAGCCTAATTGGGCAGGGAAACACCATATATTTT
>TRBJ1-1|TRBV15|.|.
CATSRERIMNTEAFF
TGTGCCACCAGCAGAGAACGGATTATGAACACTGAAGCTTTCTTT
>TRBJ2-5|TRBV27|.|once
CASSLSPDSFEETQYF
TGTGCCAGCAGTTTATCCCCGGACAGTTTCGAAGAGACCCAGTACTTC
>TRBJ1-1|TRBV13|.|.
CASSPEEERTEAFF
TGTGCCAGCAGCCCGGAAGAGGAAAGGACTGAAGCTTTCTTT
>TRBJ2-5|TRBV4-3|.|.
CASSQVGGQETQYF
TGCGCCAGCAGCCAAGTCGGGGGCCAAGAGACCCAGTACTTC
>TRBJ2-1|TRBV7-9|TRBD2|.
CASSLEVSGGAPSYNEQFF
TGTGCCAGCAGCTTAGAAGTTAGCGGGGGGGCCCCTTCCTACAATGAGCAGTTCTTC
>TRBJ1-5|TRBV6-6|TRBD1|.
CASSLTGGNSNQPQHF
TGTGCCAGCAGTTTGACAGGGGGCAATAGCAATCAGCCCCAGCATTTT
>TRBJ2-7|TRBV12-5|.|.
CASGLGLSSYEQYF
TGTGCTAGTGGCCTAGGGCTTAGCTCCTACGAGCAGTACTTC
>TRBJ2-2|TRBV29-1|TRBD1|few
CSVALTGGYTGELFF
TGCAGCGTCGCCCTGACAGGGGGGTACACCGGGGAGCTGTTTTTT
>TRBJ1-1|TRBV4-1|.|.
CASSQEDNGGTEAFF
TGCGCCAGCAGCCAGGAAGACAACGGAGGGACTGAAGCTTTCTTT
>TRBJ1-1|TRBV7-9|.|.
CASSLPQLNTEAFF
TGTGCCAGCAGCTTACCCCAGTTGAACACTGAAGCTTTCTTT
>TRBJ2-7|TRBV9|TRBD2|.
CASSATAGGNYEQYF
TGTGCCAGCAGCGCGACAGCGGGGGGGAACTACGAGCAGTACTTC